This section outlines one T cell receptor (beta chain) sequence together with its context. Its antigen is as yet unknown. This sample stems from a study of T cell responses to AZD1222 COVID-19 vaccine. Study-level points and caveats: At baseline, seropositivity was found in only a handful of AZD1222 recipients. There were vaccine-associated CD4 TCRs across spike, dominant at 160-218 and 743-854.

The ends were cut back, 8 bases at V and 8 bases at J, with 12 bases in the middle. The CDR3 consists of 12 residues. Only in-frame clones appear in the TCRdb table, and some are missing; sequencing was by immunoSEQ multiplex PCR. Of 70,000 or so clones in the sample, around 87% were seen once. This sequence was found in an adult in good health. The gene calls are TRBV12-3 or TRBV12-4 and TRBJ1-4; D not certain. The source was peripheral blood, collected on day 0 of AZD1222 vaccination. CDR3 residues: CASAWRVEKLFF. DNA of the CDR3: TGTGCCAGCGCCTGGAGGGTCGAAAAACTGTTTTTT.